The entry that follows covers one T cell receptor beta chain sequence. Its antigen is not identified. This entry belongs to a study of blood T cells in healthy people across ages. Study results and limitations: Across the age range, TCR beta diversity per million T cells fell in a roughly linear way.

This CDR3 spans 15 amino acids. From germline, CDR1 is LGHNA and CDR2 YNFKEQ. Unmatched junction bases numbered 6, after V lost 4 bases and J lost 2 bases. Then a second PCR, running roughly 6 to 12 cycles, was carried out with a sample-barcoded 5' primer and a J-beta primer mix. Every individual sample yielded 2.5 million or more paired-end reads (each containing CDR3). TCRdb independently ran MiXCR on the 5' RACE reads; one entry per CDR3 protein. This table has 1.4 million to 1.5 million distinct CDR3 sequences, roughly 45% appearing once. The V call is TRBV4-2, the J call TRBJ2-5; the match to TRBD2 covers 8 bases. Sequenced material: blood. The TCR originated in a woman aged 18-29 years in good health. CDR3 residues: CASSRVAGKQETQYF. The CDR3 DNA reads as TGTGCCAGCAGCCGTGTAGCGGGGAAACAAGAGACCCAGTACTTC.